One and the same sample provided the 20 T cell receptor beta chains below, sequenced in a study of cytomegalovirus exposure and HLA in healthy donors. Use of 60 Vbeta and 13 Jbeta primers characterized the PCR. Assay used: immunoSEQ multiplex PCR; TCRdb lists only in-frame clones, some missing. The profile shows roughly 63,000 clones, more than 60% of them singletons. Specimen: PBMCs. Every receptor here comes from a woman between 40 and 50 years old in good health and CMV-seropositive.

V gene TRBV15 combines with J gene TRBJ1-4, with D maybe TRBD1 (5 bases). The CDR3 is 15 residues long. V was clipped by 2 bases and J by 8 bases, with 15 bases between them. Germline CDR1 and CDR2: LNHNV and YYDKDF (reference sequence). CDR3 loop: CATSRTSTGDEKLFF. CDR3 DNA sequence: TGTGCCACCAGCAGAACCTCTACGGGGGACGAAAAACTGTTTTTT.

The chain combines TRBV19 with TRBJ2-7; a possible D gene is TRBD1 (5 bases). In germline, CDR1 is LNHDA, CDR2 SQIVND (reference sequence). The V gene lost 3 bases and the J gene lost 6 bases, with 12 bases spanning the gap. The CDR3 runs 13 residues. CDR3 region: CASSIQQGVEQYF. For the CDR3, the DNA is TGTGCCAGTAGTATTCAGCAGGGTGTCGAGCAGTACTTC.

The genes are TRBV7-9 and TRBJ2-7; D uncertain. The germline CDR1 and CDR2 sequences are SEHNR and FQNEAQ (reference sequence). CDR3 length: 11 amino acids. V was cut by 4 bases and J by 4 bases, with 5 bases left in between. CDR3 bases: TGTGCCAGCAGCTCCCAGTACGAGCAGTACTTC. Translation: CASSSQYEQYF.

This chain links TRBV6-5 with TRBJ2-3, with 7 bases identical to TRBD2. Trimming at V came to 7 bases and at J to 9 bases, leaving 7 bases not matched to a gene. The CDR3 covers 12 residues. Germline lookup yields CDR1 MNHEY and CDR2 SVGAGI. Here the CDR3 reads CASTAGDLTQYF. CDR3 in DNA: TGTGCCAGCACCGCGGGGGACCTCACGCAGTATTTT.

V gene TRBV27 combines with J gene TRBJ2-1; 8 nucleotides match TRBD1. The CDR3 covers 13 residues. Germline CDR1 is MNHEY and CDR2 is SMNVEV (reference sequence). V shed 7 bases and J 2 bases; nucleotides not matched to a gene: 1. As DNA, the CDR3 is TGTGCCAGCAACAGGGGGGCCTACAATGAGCAGTTCTTC. Amino acid sequence: CASNRGAYNEQFF.

The chain has TRBV30 and TRBJ1-2; 11 nucleotides match TRBD1. The CDR3 extends over 14 amino acids. CDR1 is GTSNPN and CDR2 is SVGIG in the germline V gene (reference sequence). Germline trimming cut 4 bases from V and 7 bases from J; bases unmatched to any gene: 8. The CDR3 DNA follows: TGTGCCTGGACTGCGGACAGGGGGCAGGGTGGCTACACCTTC. Protein sequence: CAWTADRGQGGYTF.

This rearrangement joins TRBV7-9 to TRBJ1-6, with D perhaps matching TRBD1 (5 bases). Germline V CDR1 and CDR2: SEHNR, FQNEAQ (reference sequence). Trimming removed 1 base at V and 9 bases at J, with 10 bases between. The CDR3 spans 14 residues. The CDR3 nucleotides are TGTGCCAGCAGCTTAGGGGGCAGAGGTTCACCCCTCCACTTT. Translated, it gives CASSLGGRGSPLHF.

The genes are TRBV27 and TRBJ1-2, with TRBD1 matching 7 bases. The CDR3 runs 17 residues. The junction had 16 bases not matched to a gene; V was cut back by 3 bases and J by 6 bases. Germline V gives CDR1 MNHEY, CDR2 SMNVEV (reference sequence). Here the CDR3 DNA reads TGTGCCAGCAGTTTGGGGGGCCTTCGGGACAGCTATGATGGCTACACCTTC. Protein: CASSLGGLRDSYDGYTF.

The genes are TRBV28 and TRBJ1-1; D may be TRBD1 (5 bases). V lost 7 bases and J lost 0, with 9 bases in between. The CDR3 consists of 13 residues. Germline V gene data show CDR1 as MDHEN and CDR2 as SYDVKM. The chain's CDR3 is CASTGVLNTEAFF. CDR3 coding DNA: TGTGCCAGCACGGGGGTTTTGAACACTGAAGCTTTCTTT.

The rearrangement links TRBV30 to TRBJ1-6, with 8 bases fitting TRBD1. Germline values: CDR1 GTSNPN, CDR2 SVGIG (reference sequence). V lost 4 bases to trimming and J lost 15 bases; unmatched junction nucleotides: 11. CDR3 length equals 13 residues. The CDR3 region has the DNA TGTGCCTGGACAGGGCAGGGGGCCGCCATCCTCCACTTT. As protein: CAWTGQGAAILHF.

This chain links TRBV6-1 with TRBJ2-3, with 9 positions matching TRBD2. Germline-derived CDR1 and CDR2 are MNHNS and SASEGT. The CDR3 sequence is 14 residues long. V was clipped by 0 bases and J by 7 bases; unmatched bases: 2. CDR3 sequence (DNA): TGTGCCAGCAGTGAAGCTAGCGGGGGAAATACGCAGTATTTT. It encodes CASSEASGGNTQYF.

J is TRBJ2-3 and V is TRBV13; TRBD1 matches at 7 bases. There are 16 residues in the CDR3. The V and J ends lost 0 bases and 4 bases, in that order; junction bases with no gene match: 7. Germline CDR1 and CDR2: PRHDT and FYEKMQ (reference sequence). CDR3 nucleotide sequence: TGTGCCAGCAGCTTAGGAAGGGGACAGTCCCCAGATACGCAGTATTTT. Translating it yields CASSLGRGQSPDTQYF.

The chain carries TRBV6-1 and TRBJ1-1, with a possible D match to TRBD1 (6 bases). Trimming stripped 2 bases from V and 7 bases from J, with 11 bases between. Germline-derived CDR1 and CDR2 are MNHNS and SASEGT. This CDR3 contains 13 residues. For the CDR3, the DNA is TGTGCCAGCAGTGAACCGTCCAGGGGTGAAGCTTTCTTT. It encodes CASSEPSRGEAFF.

The V gene is TRBV6-5, the J gene TRBJ2-7, with a weak D call TRBD2 (7 bases). From germline, CDR1 is MNHEY and CDR2 SVGAGI. Trimming took off 6 bases at V and 1 base at J, with 16 bases between the two ends. CDR3 length equals 15 residues. CDR3 sequence (DNA): TGTGCCAGCAGCCGCAGGGAGGGGGGTTCCTACGAGCAGTACTTC. Translation: CASSRREGGSYEQYF.

The chain recombines TRBV30 with TRBJ1-1; D is perhaps TRBD1 (5 bases). The germline V and J ends were trimmed by 8 bases and 1 base, with 17 bases remaining between them. The CDR3 sequence is 14 residues long. Germline loops: CDR1 GTSNPN, CDR2 SVGIG (reference sequence). This CDR3 reads CAGARVPENTEAFF. In DNA form, the CDR3 reads TGTGCCGGGGCCAGGGTTCCAGAGAACACTGAAGCTTTCTTT. Supplemented by reference TRBV30 and TRBJ1-1, the full variable domain reads SQTIHQWPATLVQPVGSPLSLECTVEGTSNPNLYWYRQAAGRGLQLLFYSVGIGQISSEVPQNLSASRPQDRQFILSSKKLLLSDSGFYLCAGARVPENTEAFFGQGTRLTVV.

This chain uses TRBV7-2 with TRBJ2-6; 8 bases agree with TRBD1. V lost 2 bases and J lost 6; bases outside the gene matches: 0. The V gene's germline CDR1 is SGHTA and CDR2 FQGNSA. There are 14 residues in the CDR3. DNA for the CDR3: TGTGCCAGCAGCTTACAGGGGGCGGCCAACGTCCTGACTTTC. Its translation is CASSLQGAANVLTF. The variable domain in full, with the rest retrieved from reference TRBV7-2 and TRBJ2-6, is GAGVSQSPSNKVTEKGKDVELRCDPISGHTALYWYRQSLGQGLEFLIYFQGNSAPDKSGLPSDRFSAERTGGSVSTLTIQRTQQEDSAVYLCASSLQGAANVLTFGAGSRLTVL.

The J gene is TRBJ2-1, the V gene TRBV15, with a possible D match to TRBD1 (6 bases). This CDR3 spans 16 amino acids. The germline V and J ends were trimmed by 4 bases and 0 bases, with 13 bases remaining between them. In germline, CDR1 is LNHNV, CDR2 YYDKDF (reference sequence). CDR3 DNA sequence: TGTGCCACCAGCACTCGACAGGAGAGCTCCTACAATGAGCAGTTCTTC. It encodes CATSTRQESSYNEQFF. Full variable domain (outside the CDR3, taken from reference TRBV15 and TRBJ2-1): DAMVIQNPRYQVTQFGKPVTLSCSQTLNHNVMYWYQQKSSQAPKLLFHYYDKDFNNEADTPDNFQSRRPNTSFCFLDIRSPGLGDTAMYLCATSTRQESSYNEQFFGPGTRLTVL.

The chain has TRBV6-6 and TRBJ1-3; D ambiguous. V gave up 5 bases and J gave up 8 bases, with 10 bases separating them. The CDR3 has 12 amino acids. The germline CDR1 and CDR2 sequences are MNHNY and SVGAGI (reference sequence). The CDR3 coding sequence is TGTGCCAGCAGTCCCCCCGGGGACACCATATATTTT. It translates to CASSPPGDTIYF.

The chain couples TRBV5-5 to TRBJ1-2; 9 bases agree with TRBD1. This CDR3 region has 14 residues. Per the germline V gene, CDR1 is SGHKS and CDR2 is YYEKEE (reference sequence). The V segment lost 3 bases and the J segment 8 bases; nucleotides outside the gene matches: 8. For the CDR3, the DNA is TGTGCCAGCAGCTGGACAGGGGAAGGGCACGGCTACACCTTC. Protein product: CASSWTGEGHGYTF.

This clone was observed a few times. This chain joins TRBV6-5 and TRBJ2-7, with 11 bases aligning to TRBD1. Germline trimming cut 2 bases from V and 6 bases from J; bases unmatched to any gene: 3. The CDR3 contains 14 residues. Germline V gene sequence: CDR1 MNHEY, CDR2 SVGAGI. The CDR3 here is CASSYGQGAGEQYF. The CDR3 DNA sequence: TGTGCCAGCAGTTACGGACAGGGGGCGGGCGAGCAGTACTTC.